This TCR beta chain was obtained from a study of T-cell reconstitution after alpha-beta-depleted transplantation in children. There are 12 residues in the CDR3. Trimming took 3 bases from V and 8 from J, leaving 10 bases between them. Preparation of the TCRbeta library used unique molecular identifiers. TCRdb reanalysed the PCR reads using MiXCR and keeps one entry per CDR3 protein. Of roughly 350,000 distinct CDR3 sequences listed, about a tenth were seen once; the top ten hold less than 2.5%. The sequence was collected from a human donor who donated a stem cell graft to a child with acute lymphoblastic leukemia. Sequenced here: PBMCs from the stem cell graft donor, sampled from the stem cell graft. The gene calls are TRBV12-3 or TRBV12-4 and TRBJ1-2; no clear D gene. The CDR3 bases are TGTGCCAGCAGTTTTAGGAGGGCCGGCTACACCTTC. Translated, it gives CASSFRRAGYTF.